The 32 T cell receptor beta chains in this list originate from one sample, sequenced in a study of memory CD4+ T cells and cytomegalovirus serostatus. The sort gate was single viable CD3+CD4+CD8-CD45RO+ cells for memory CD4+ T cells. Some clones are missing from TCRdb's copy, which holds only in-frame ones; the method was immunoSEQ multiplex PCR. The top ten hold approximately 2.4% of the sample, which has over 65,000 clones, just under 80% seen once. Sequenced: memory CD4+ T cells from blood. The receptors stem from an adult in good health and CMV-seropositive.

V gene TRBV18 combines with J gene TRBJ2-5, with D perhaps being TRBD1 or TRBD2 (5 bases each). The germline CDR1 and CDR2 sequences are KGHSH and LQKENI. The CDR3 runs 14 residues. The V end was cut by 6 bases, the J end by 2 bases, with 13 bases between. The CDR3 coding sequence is TGTGCCAGCTCCGCCCGGTGGGGGCAAGAGACCCAGTACTTC. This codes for CASSARWGQETQYF.

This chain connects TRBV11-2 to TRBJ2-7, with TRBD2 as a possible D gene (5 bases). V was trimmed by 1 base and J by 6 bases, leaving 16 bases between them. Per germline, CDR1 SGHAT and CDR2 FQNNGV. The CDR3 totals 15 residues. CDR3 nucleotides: TGTGCCAGCAGCTTAGCCCCCCGGGGAGTGGGCGAGCAGTACGTC. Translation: CASSLAPRGVGEQYV.

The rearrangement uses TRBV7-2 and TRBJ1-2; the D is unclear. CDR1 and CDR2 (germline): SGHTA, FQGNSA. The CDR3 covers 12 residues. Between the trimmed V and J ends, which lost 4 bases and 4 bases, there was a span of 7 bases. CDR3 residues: CASSWGSYGYTF. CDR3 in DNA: TGTGCCAGCAGCTGGGGTAGCTATGGCTACACCTTC.

CDR3 loop: CSARMGGSGNQPQHF. The CDR3 nucleotides read TGCAGCGCCCGGATGGGGGGGTCAGGGAATCAGCCCCAGCATTTT. This sequence joins TRBV29-1 and TRBJ1-5, with D perhaps TRBD1 (5 bases). Germline CDR1 and CDR2: SQVTM and ANQGSEA. CDR3 length: 15 amino acids. V was cut by 7 bases and J by 4 bases, with 20 bases left in between.

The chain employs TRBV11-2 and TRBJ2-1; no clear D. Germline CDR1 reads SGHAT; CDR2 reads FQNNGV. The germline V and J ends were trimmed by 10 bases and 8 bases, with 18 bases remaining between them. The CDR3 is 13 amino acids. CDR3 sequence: CAIAHTLSDEQFF. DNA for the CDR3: TGTGCCATTGCGCACACCCTGTCTGATGAGCAGTTCTTC.

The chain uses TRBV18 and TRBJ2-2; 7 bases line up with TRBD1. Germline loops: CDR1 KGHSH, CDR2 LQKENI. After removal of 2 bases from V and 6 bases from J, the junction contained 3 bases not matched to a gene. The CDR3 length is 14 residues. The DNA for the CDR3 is TGTGCCAGCTCACCAAGACAGGGCGCCGGGGAGCTGTTTTTT. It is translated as CASSPRQGAGELFF.

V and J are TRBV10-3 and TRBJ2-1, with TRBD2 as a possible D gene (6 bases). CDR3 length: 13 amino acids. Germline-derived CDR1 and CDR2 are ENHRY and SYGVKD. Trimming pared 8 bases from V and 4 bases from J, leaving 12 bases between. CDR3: CAICSDYYNEQFF. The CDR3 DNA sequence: TGTGCCATCTGCTCGGACTATTACAATGAGCAGTTCTTC.

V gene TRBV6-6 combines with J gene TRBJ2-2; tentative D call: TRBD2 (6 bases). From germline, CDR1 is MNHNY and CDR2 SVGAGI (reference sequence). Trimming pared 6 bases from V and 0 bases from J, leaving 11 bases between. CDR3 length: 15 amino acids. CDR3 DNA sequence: TGTGCCAGCAGCAGCGGGCGGTCGAACACCGGGGAGCTGTTTTTT. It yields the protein CASSSGRSNTGELFF.

As DNA, the CDR3 is TGTGCCAGCAGCGTAGGGGTCGGCCGCACAGATACGCAGTATTTT. It codes for CASSVGVGRTDTQYF. The V gene is TRBV9, the J gene TRBJ2-3; D gene unclear. Trimming removed 0 bases at V and 1 base at J, with 9 bases between. This CDR3 comprises 15 residues. Germline CDR1 reads SGDLS; CDR2 reads YYNGEE.

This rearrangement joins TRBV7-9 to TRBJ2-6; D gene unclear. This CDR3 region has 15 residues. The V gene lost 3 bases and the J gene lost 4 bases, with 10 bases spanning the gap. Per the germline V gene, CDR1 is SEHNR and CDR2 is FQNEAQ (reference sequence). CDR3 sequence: CASSLSQPGANVLTF. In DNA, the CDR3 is TGTGCCAGCAGCTTGTCCCAGCCGGGGGCCAACGTCCTGACTTTC.

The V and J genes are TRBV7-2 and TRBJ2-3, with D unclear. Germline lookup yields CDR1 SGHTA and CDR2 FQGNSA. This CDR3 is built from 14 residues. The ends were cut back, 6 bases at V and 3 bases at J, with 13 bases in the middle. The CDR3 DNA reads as TGTGCCAGCAGTGGTAACGGCGTGACAGATACGCAGTATTTT. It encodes CASSGNGVTDTQYF.

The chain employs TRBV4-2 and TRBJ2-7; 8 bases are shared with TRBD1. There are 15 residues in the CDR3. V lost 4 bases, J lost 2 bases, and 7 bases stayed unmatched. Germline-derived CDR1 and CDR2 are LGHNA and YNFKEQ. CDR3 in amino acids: CASSRGQGEPYEQYF. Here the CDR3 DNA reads TGTGCCAGCAGCCGCGGACAGGGTGAGCCCTACGAGCAGTACTTC.

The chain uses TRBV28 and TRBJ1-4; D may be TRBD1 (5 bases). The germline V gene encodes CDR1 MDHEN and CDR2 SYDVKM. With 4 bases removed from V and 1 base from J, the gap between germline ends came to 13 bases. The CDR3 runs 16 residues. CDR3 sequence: CASSWGSAGTNEKLFF. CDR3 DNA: TGTGCCAGCAGTTGGGGGTCGGCAGGAACTAATGAAAAACTGTTTTTT.

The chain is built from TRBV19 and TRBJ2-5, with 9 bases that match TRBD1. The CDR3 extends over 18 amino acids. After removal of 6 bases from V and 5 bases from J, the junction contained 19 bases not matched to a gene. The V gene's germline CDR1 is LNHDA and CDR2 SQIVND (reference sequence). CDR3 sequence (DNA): TGTGCCAGTAGCCCCCTAGGCCCCGGGACAGGGATTTGGGAGACCCAGTACTTC. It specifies CASSPLGPGTGIWETQYF. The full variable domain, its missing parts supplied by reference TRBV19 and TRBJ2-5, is DGGITQSPKYLFRKEGQNVTLSCEQNLNHDAMYWYRQDPGQGLRLIYYSQIVNDFQKGDIAEGYSVSREKKESFPLTVTSAQKNPTAFYLCASSPLGPGTGIWETQYFGPGTRLLVL.

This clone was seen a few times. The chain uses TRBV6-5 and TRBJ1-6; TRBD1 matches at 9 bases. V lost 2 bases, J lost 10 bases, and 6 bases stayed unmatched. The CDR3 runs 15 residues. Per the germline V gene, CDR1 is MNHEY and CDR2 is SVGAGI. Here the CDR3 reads CASSYEHRGRSPLHF. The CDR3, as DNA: TGTGCCAGCAGTTACGAGCACAGGGGGCGATCACCCCTCCACTTT.

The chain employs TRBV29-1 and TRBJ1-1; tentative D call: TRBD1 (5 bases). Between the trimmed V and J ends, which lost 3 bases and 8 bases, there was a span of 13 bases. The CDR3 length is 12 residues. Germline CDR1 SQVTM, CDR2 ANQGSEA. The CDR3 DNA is TGCAGCGTTGATCCGGGACGGAACGAAGCTTTCTTT. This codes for CSVDPGRNEAFF.

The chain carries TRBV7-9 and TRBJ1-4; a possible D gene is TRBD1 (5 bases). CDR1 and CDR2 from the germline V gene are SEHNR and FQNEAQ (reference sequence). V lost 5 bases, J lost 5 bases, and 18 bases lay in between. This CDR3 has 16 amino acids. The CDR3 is CASSKYTGTENEKLFF. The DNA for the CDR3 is TGTGCCAGCAGCAAATATACCGGGACTGAGAATGAAAAACTGTTTTTT.

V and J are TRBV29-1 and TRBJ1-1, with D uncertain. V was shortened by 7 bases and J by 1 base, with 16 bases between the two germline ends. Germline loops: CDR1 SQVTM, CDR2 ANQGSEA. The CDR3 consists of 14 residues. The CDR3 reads CSAGRLGGNTEAFF. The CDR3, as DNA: TGCAGCGCCGGGAGATTGGGCGGGAACACTGAAGCTTTCTTT.

DNA for the CDR3: TGCGCCAGCAGCCAAGCATTTACTAGCGGGAACAATGAGCAGTTCTTC. It yields the protein CASSQAFTSGNNEQFF. V gene TRBV4-3 combines with J gene TRBJ2-1; TRBD2 matches 10 bases. V gave up 1 base and J gave up 5 bases; unmatched junction bases: 5. The CDR3 sequence is 16 residues long. Per the germline V gene, CDR1 is LGHNA and CDR2 is YSLEER.

The CDR3 DNA is TGTGCCAGTAGTACGGGACAGGGGGTCGTTGAGCAGTTCTTC. Translating it yields CASSTGQGVVEQFF. The chain employs TRBV19 and TRBJ2-1; 11 bases align to TRBD1. J gave up 9 bases and V 4 bases, and 5 bases lay outside the gene matches. The CDR3 contains 14 residues. Per the germline V gene, CDR1 is LNHDA and CDR2 is SQIVND (reference sequence). The variable domain in full, completed from reference TRBV19 and TRBJ2-1, reads DGGITQSPKYLFRKEGQNVTLSCEQNLNHDAMYWYRQDPGQGLRLIYYSQIVNDFQKGDIAEGYSVSREKKESFPLTVTSAQKNPTAFYLCASSTGQGVVEQFFGPGTRLTVL.

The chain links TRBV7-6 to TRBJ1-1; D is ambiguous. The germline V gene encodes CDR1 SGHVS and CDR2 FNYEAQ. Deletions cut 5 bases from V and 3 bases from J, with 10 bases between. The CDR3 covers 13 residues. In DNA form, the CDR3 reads TGTGCCAGCAGCCCAGTCCAGTACACTGAAGCTTTCTTT. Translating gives CASSPVQYTEAFF.

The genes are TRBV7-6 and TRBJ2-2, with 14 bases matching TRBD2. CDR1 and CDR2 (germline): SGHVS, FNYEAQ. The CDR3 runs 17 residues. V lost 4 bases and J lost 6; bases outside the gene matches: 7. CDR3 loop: CASSSGLAGVVSGELFF. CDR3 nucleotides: TGTGCCAGCAGCTCGGGACTAGCGGGAGTTGTATCCGGGGAGCTGTTTTTT.

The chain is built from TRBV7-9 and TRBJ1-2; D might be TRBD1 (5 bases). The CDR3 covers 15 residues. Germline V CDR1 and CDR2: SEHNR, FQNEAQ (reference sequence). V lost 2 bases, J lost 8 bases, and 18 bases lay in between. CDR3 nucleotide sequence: TGTGCCAGCAGCTTATTTAGGGACGGAGTCTTGGGCTACACCTTC. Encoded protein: CASSLFRDGVLGYTF.

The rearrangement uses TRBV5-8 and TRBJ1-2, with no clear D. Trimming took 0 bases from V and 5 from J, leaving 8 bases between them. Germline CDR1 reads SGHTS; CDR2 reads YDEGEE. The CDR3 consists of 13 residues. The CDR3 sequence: CASSLAGRYGYTF. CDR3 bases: TGTGCCAGCAGCTTGGCCGGGCGTTATGGCTACACCTTC.

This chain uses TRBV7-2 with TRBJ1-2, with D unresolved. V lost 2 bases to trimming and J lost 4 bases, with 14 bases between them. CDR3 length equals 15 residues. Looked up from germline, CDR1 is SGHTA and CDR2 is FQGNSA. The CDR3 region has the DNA TGTGCCAGCAGCTTATCGAATGGGATATCCTATGGCTACACCTTC. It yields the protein CASSLSNGISYGYTF. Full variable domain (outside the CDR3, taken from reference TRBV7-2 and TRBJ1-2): GAGVSQSPSNKVTEKGKDVELRCDPISGHTALYWYRQSLGQGLEFLIYFQGNSAPDKSGLPSDRFSAERTGGSVSTLTIQRTQQEDSAVYLCASSLSNGISYGYTFGSGTRLTVV.

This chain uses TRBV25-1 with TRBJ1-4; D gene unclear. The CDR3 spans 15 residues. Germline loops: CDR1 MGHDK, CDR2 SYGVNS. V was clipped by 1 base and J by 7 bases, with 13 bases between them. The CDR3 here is CASSESPGSVEKLFF. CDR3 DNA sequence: TGTGCCAGCAGTGAATCCCCGGGAAGTGTTGAAAAACTGTTTTTT.

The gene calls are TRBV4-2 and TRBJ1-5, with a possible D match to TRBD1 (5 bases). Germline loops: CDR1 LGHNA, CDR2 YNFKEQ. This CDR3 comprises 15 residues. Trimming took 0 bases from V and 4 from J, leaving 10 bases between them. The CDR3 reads CASSQDGTENQPQHF. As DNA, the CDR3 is TGTGCCAGCAGCCAAGACGGGACGGAAAATCAGCCCCAGCATTTT.

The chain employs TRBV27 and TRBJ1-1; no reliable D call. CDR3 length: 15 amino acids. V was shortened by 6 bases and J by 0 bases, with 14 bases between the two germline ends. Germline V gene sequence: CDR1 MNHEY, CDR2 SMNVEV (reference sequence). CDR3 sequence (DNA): TGTGCCAGCAGACCTGCGTCGGTCATGAACACTGAAGCTTTCTTT. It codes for CASRPASVMNTEAFF.

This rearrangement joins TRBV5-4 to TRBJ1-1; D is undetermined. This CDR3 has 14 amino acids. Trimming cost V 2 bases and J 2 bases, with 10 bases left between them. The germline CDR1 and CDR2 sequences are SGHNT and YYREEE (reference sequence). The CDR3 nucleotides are TGTGCCAGCAGCTTATCACTGAGCAACACTGAAGCTTTCTTT. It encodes CASSLSLSNTEAFF.

CDR3 residues: CASTREANTGELFF. In DNA form, the CDR3 reads TGTGCCAGCACCAGGGAGGCGAACACCGGGGAGCTGTTTTTT. This chain links TRBV2 with TRBJ2-2, with D possibly TRBD2 on 6 matching bases. This CDR3 region has 14 residues. Germline assignment: CDR1 SNHLY and CDR2 FYNNEI. The V and J ends lost 7 bases and 0 bases respectively, with 9 bases between them.

The CDR3 loop reads CAWGGGRDYEQYF. As DNA, the CDR3 is TGTGCCTGGGGCGGGGGCAGGGACTACGAGCAGTACTTC. V and J are TRBV30 and TRBJ2-7, with D maybe TRBD2 (7 bases). V was pared by 5 bases and J by 3 bases, with 14 bases between. This CDR3 has 13 residues. Germline CDR1 GTSNPN, CDR2 SVGIG (reference sequence).

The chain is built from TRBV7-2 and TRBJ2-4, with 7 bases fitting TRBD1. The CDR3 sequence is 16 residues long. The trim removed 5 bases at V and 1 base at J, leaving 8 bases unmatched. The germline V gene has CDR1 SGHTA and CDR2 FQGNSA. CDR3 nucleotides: TGTGCCAGCAGCGACCAGACAGGGTACGCCAAAAACATTCAGTACTTC. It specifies CASSDQTGYAKNIQYF.